This entry is about one TCR beta chain. The CDR3 has 16 amino acids. Trimming shortened V by 2 bases and J by 6 bases, and 14 bases separated the two germline ends. This record comes from a study of spatial heterogeneity in lung cancer. A unique molecular identifier was attached to every TCR cDNA molecule. TCRdb called the 5' RACE reads again in MiXCR, with one record for every CDR3 protein. The sample lists tens of thousands of distinct CDR3 sequences, around 7% seen once, with around 2.6% in the top ten. Time point indicated: sample taken at primary tumor resection. Tumor, nontumor lung or frozen PBMC supplied whole RNA that was sequenced unsorted. A total of approximately 70 untreated early-stage non-small cell lung cancer patients served as donors.

The input for sequencing was PBMCs, taken at surgery. The receptor was derived from a female donor with early-stage non-small cell lung cancer. The chain is built from TRBV12-3 or TRBV12-4 and TRBJ1-6, with D possibly matching TRBD1 (5 bases). CDR3 loop: CASSLMGPSLNSPLHF. As DNA, the CDR3 is TGTGCCAGCAGTTTAATGGGGCCCAGCCTTAATTCACCCCTCCACTTT.